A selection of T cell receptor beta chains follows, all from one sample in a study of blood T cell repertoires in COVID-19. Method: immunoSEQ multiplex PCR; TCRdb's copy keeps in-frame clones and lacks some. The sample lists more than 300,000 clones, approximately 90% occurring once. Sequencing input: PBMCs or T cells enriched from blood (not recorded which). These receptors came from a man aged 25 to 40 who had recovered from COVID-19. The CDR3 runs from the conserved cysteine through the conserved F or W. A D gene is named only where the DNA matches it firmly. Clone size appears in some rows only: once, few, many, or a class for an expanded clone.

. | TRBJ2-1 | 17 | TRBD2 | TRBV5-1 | CASSLDPAGRSYNEQFF | TGCGCCAGCAGCTTGGATCCAGCGGGGCGGTCCTACAATGAGCAGTTCTTC
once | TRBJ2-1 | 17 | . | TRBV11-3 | CASSLSLAPRLHNEQFF | TGTGCCAGCAGCTTGAGTCTAGCTCCCCGCCTGCACAATGAGCAGTTCTTC
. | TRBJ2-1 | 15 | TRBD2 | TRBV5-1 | CASSWLAGEYNEQFF | TGCGCCAGCAGCTGGCTAGCGGGGGAGTACAATGAGCAGTTCTTC
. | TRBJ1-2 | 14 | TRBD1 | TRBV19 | CASMGDRGLYGYTF | TGTGCCAGTATGGGGGACAGGGGTCTCTATGGCTACACCTTC
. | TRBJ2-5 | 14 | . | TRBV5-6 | CASSARDFGETQYF | TGTGCCAGCAGCGCACGGGACTTCGGGGAGACCCAGTACTTC
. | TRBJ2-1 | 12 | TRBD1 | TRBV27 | CASWDRLREQFF | TGTGCCAGCTGGGACAGGCTCAGGGAGCAGTTCTTC
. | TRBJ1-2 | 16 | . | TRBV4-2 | CASSQDRREWNYGYTF | TGTGCCAGCAGCCAAGATCGTCGGGAGTGGAACTATGGCTACACCTTC
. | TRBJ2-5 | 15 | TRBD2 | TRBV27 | CASSYLAGNQETQYF | TGTGCCAGCAGCTACCTAGCGGGGAACCAAGAGACCCAGTACTTC
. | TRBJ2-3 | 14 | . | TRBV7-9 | CASSLATGPDTQYF | TGTGCCAGCAGCTTAGCCACAGGGCCAGATACGCAGTATTTT
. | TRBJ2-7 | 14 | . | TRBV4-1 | CASSQGHGSYEQYF | TGCGCCAGCAGCCAAGGCCACGGGTCCTACGAGCAGTACTTC